The 26 T cell receptor beta chains listed next were all sequenced from one sample in a study of blood T cells in healthy people across ages. Through a sample-barcoded 5' primer and a J-beta primer mix, a second PCR was run for 7 to 11 cycles. TCRdb re-called the 5' RACE reads with MiXCR, one entry per CDR3 protein. Among about 780,000 distinct CDR3 sequences listed, less than 60% were seen once. The sequencing sample was made of blood. The receptors originated from a man older than 75 in good health.

This chain joins TRBV2 and TRBJ2-1; 10 bases match TRBD2. This CDR3 has 15 amino acids. V lost 7 bases, J lost 4 bases, and 7 bases stayed unmatched. Germline V lookup: CDR1 SNHLY, CDR2 FYNNEI. For the CDR3, the DNA is TGTGCCAGCAAAATACTAGCGGGACTTTACAATGAGCAGTTCTTC. This encodes CASKILAGLYNEQFF. Together with reference TRBV2 and TRBJ2-1, the CDR3 gives the full variable domain: EPEVTQTPSHQVTQMGQEVILRCVPISNHLYFYWYRQILGQKVEFLVSFYNNEISEKSEIFDDQFSVERPDGSNFTLKIRSTKLEDSAMYFCASKILAGLYNEQFFGPGTRLTVL.

This clonotype has ten or more counts. The rearrangement joins TRBV29-1 to TRBJ2-5; TRBD1 matches 8 bases. Germline-derived CDR1 and CDR2 are SQVTM and ANQGSEA. The CDR3 loop spans 13 amino acids. After removal of 4 bases from V and 5 bases from J, the junction contained 6 bases not matched to a gene. The CDR3 DNA is TGCAGCGTTGCCGGCAGGGGGCCTGAGACCCAGTACTTC. Its protein is CSVAGRGPETQYF.

The CDR3 DNA follows: TGCAGTGCTAGGTTTAGCGGGGGGGGATCCACAGATACGCAGTATTTT. Translated, it gives CSARFSGGGSTDTQYF. V usage is TRBV20-1 and J usage is TRBJ2-3, with 11 bases identical to TRBD2. V lost 3 bases, J lost 2 bases, and 7 bases stayed unmatched. Germline V CDR1 and CDR2: DFQATT, SNEGSKA (reference sequence). The CDR3 covers 16 residues.

This clonotype was detected only a few times. The J gene is TRBJ1-2, the V gene TRBV7-3; 7 nucleotides match TRBD1. Germline V gives CDR1 SGHTA, CDR2 FQGTGA. The ends lost 2 bases at V and 3 bases at J; junction bases unmatched: 6. The CDR3 is 15 residues long. The CDR3 protein is CASSLQGGVHYGYTF. CDR3 DNA sequence: TGTGCCAGCAGCTTACAGGGGGGAGTACACTATGGCTACACCTTC.

The chain has TRBV7-2 and TRBJ1-2, with no clear D. V was pared by 1 base and J by 2 bases, with 14 bases between. The CDR3 runs to 16 residues. Germline CDR1 SGHTA, CDR2 FQGNSA. The CDR3 loop reads CASSLEAGQRNYGYTF. The CDR3 DNA sequence: TGTGCCAGCAGCTTAGAAGCCGGCCAACGCAACTATGGCTACACCTTC.

The rearrangement links TRBV14 to TRBJ1-2; TRBD1 matches 7 bases. V trimming: 4 bases; J trimming: 13 bases; junction bases outside the gene matches: 15. This CDR3 region has 14 residues. CDR1 and CDR2 from the germline V gene are SGHDN and FVKESK. Written as DNA, the CDR3 is TGTGCCAGCAGCCCTCAACCCAGACAGGGATCCTGCACCTTC. Encoded protein: CASSPQPRQGSCTF.

The gene calls are TRBV20-1 and TRBJ2-1, with D tentatively TRBD2 (6 bases). Germline CDR1 reads DFQATT; CDR2 reads SNEGSKA (reference sequence). Trimming removed 6 bases from V and 3 bases from J, with 15 bases in between. There are 14 residues in the CDR3. The CDR3 reads CSATSGSIYNEQFF. The CDR3 nucleotides are TGCAGTGCCACAAGCGGGTCCATCTACAATGAGCAGTTCTTC.

Notes on this clonotype: This may come from a read error, since a much larger clone is one base off. This sequence joins TRBV7-2 and TRBJ2-7; 8 bases fit TRBD2. CDR3 size: 13 residues. Germline V gives CDR1 SGHTA, CDR2 FQGNSA. In DNA, the CDR3 is TGTGCCAGCAGCCGGACTAGCTCCTGCGAGCAGTACTTC. It specifies CASSRTSSCEQYF.

The chain combines TRBV6-1 with TRBJ1-5; no clear D. The CDR3 loop spans 13 amino acids. V dropped 3 bases and J dropped 4 bases, with 7 bases sitting between them. Germline-derived CDR1 and CDR2 are MNHNS and SASEGT. The CDR3 sequence: CASSEQVNQPQHF. The CDR3 DNA reads TGTGCCAGCAGTGAGCAGGTTAATCAGCCCCAGCATTTT.

This clonotype showed up just a few times. The rearrangement links TRBV7-8 to TRBJ2-7; 11 nucleotides line up with TRBD2. The junction had 15 bases not matched to a gene; V was cut back by 5 bases and J by 6 bases. The CDR3 sequence is 17 residues long. Germline V gives CDR1 SGHVS, CDR2 FQNEAQ. CDR3 DNA: TGTGCCAGCAGCCCCGTAGTCGTACTAGCGGGAGATCTCGAGCAGTACTTC. It specifies CASSPVVVLAGDLEQYF.

In regard to this clonotype: A read error may produce the germline difference seen at one junction end. The chain recombines TRBV25-1 with TRBJ2-7; no reliable D call. Germline CDR1 and CDR2: MGHDK and SYGVNS. The CDR3 sequence is 11 residues long. DNA for the CDR3: TGTGCCCGCAGTCCGGGCTACGAGCAGTACTTC. It codes for CARSPGYEQYF.

The CDR3 loop reads CAINSGTSDYGYTF. The CDR3 DNA reads as TGTGCCATCAATTCCGGGACGAGTGACTATGGCTACACCTTC. The rearrangement joins TRBV10-3 to TRBJ1-2; D possibly corresponds to TRBD1 (5 bases). CDR1 is ENHRY, CDR2 SYGVKD, per germline. The V and J ends lost 7 bases and 3 bases respectively, with 15 bases between them. The CDR3 consists of 14 residues.

A single count supports this clonotype. This may be a read error, as it is one base from a much larger clone. V usage is TRBV27 and J usage is TRBJ2-5; D ambiguous. V lost 9 bases and J lost 11, with 34 bases in between. This CDR3 has 17 amino acids. Germline CDR1 and CDR2: MNHEY and SMNVEV (reference sequence). As DNA, the CDR3 is TGTGCCAGTCGGATGAGCTTGCGGCAACAAATCATCAATGAGCAGTACTTC. Translating it yields CASRMSLRQQIINEQYF.

The chain carries TRBV27 and TRBJ2-7; TRBD2 matches at 8 bases. The CDR3 contains 14 residues. J gave up 5 bases and V 2 bases, and 5 bases lay outside the gene matches. Looked up from germline, CDR1 is MNHEY and CDR2 is SMNVEV (reference sequence). The CDR3 loop is CASSLGTRGDEQYF. CDR3 sequence (DNA): TGTGCCAGCAGTTTAGGGACTAGGGGGGACGAGCAGTACTTC.

This clonotype was detected only a few times. The CDR3 DNA reads as TGTGCCAGCAGCCAAGGTTGGGGACTAGCGGGGGAGCAGTTCTTC. As protein: CASSQGWGLAGEQFF. This rearrangement joins TRBV3-1 to TRBJ2-1; TRBD2 aligns across 13 bases. J was trimmed by 10 bases and V by 1 base; bases with no gene match: 4. This CDR3 comprises 15 residues. CDR1 and CDR2 from the germline V gene are LGHDT and YNNKEL (reference sequence).

V and J are TRBV20-1 and TRBJ2-3; 12 bases fit TRBD2. Losses at the gene ends were 4 bases for V and 2 bases for J; bases not matched to a gene: 7. Germline V gene sequence: CDR1 DFQATT, CDR2 SNEGSKA (reference sequence). The CDR3 is made up of 16 amino acids. CDR3 loop: CSATRTSGEYTDTQYF. CDR3 in DNA: TGCAGTGCTACTCGGACTAGCGGGGAGTACACAGATACGCAGTATTTT.

V gene TRBV20-1 combines with J gene TRBJ2-5; D could derive from TRBD1 or TRBD2 (6 bases each). Germline-derived CDR1 and CDR2 are DFQATT and SNEGSKA (reference sequence). Trimming removed 5 bases at V and 3 bases at J, with 25 bases between. The CDR3 extends over 17 amino acids. In DNA form, the CDR3 reads TGCAGTGCTGGTGGAGGGGGTGTTGCGGGACCCAAAGAGACCCAGTACTTC. As protein: CSAGGGGVAGPKETQYF.

The genes are TRBV7-9 and TRBJ2-4, with 8 bases matching TRBD2. TRBJ2-7 matches the DNA end more closely, so the J call is doubtful. Germline values: CDR1 SEHNR, CDR2 FQNEAQ (reference sequence). The CDR3 totals 16 residues. The DNA of the CDR3 is TGTGCCAGCAGCTCATTAGTCCCGGGACTAGTTTCCGAGCAGTACTTC. Protein: CASSSLVPGLVSEQYF.

This clonotype was seen more than once but under ten times. The CDR3 DNA follows: TGTGCCGGGGAGACCCAGTACTTC. Residues: CAGETQYF. V usage is TRBV19 and J usage is TRBJ2-5; no clear D. The length of the CDR3 is 8 residues. From germline, CDR1 is LNHDA and CDR2 SQIVND (reference sequence). The germline V and J ends were trimmed by 11 bases and 5 bases, with 3 bases remaining between them. The full variable domain, in which reference TRBV19 and TRBJ2-5 provide the parts outside the CDR3, is DGGITQSPKYLFRKEGQNVTLSCEQNLNHDAMYWYRQDPGQGLRLIYYSQIVNDFQKGDIAEGYSVSREKKESFPLTVTSAQKNPTAFYLCAGETQYFGPGTRLLVL.

This chain joins TRBV6-2 or TRBV6-3 and TRBJ2-7; 11 bases fit TRBD1. V was clipped by 6 bases and J by 2 bases; unmatched bases: 6. The CDR3 contains 15 residues. The germline V gene encodes CDR1 MNHEY and CDR2 SVGEGT. The CDR3 loop reads CASSGQGAGTYEQYF. Written as DNA, the CDR3 is TGTGCCAGCAGCGGACAGGGGGCCGGCACCTACGAGCAGTACTTC.

This clonotype came up a few times. The rearrangement uses TRBV27 and TRBJ2-3, with 14 bases lining up with TRBD2. This CDR3 region has 15 residues. V lost 5 bases and J lost 12; bases outside the gene matches: 10. Germline V gene lookup returns CDR1 MNHEY and CDR2 SMNVEV (reference sequence). The CDR3 DNA reads as TGTGCCAGCAGTATGCCGGGACTAGCGGGAGCTCCCCAGTATTTT. This gives the protein CASSMPGLAGAPQYF.

The chain has TRBV12-3 or TRBV12-4 and TRBJ2-1; 11 positions match TRBD2. V lost 3 bases to trimming and J lost 4 bases; unmatched junction nucleotides: 8. The CDR3 totals 17 residues. The CDR3 DNA follows: TGTGCCAGCAGTTTGTTCCGTTTAGCGGGAGGGTACAATGAGCAGTTCTTC. It is translated as CASSLFRLAGGYNEQFF.

The chain has TRBV20-1 and TRBJ2-3; D remains ambiguous. The V gene's germline CDR1 is DFQATT and CDR2 SNEGSKA (reference sequence). This CDR3 spans 16 amino acids. Trimming pared 0 bases from V and 0 bases from J, leaving 13 bases between. The CDR3 DNA is TGCAGTGCTAGAGATTGGAAGGTTTCTAGCACAGATACGCAGTATTTT. Residues: CSARDWKVSSTDTQYF.

Comment on this clonotype: This could be a read error, since a much larger clone is one nucleotide away. This sequence joins TRBV12-3 or TRBV12-4 and TRBJ1-1; unclear D gene. V dropped 7 bases and J dropped 3 bases, with 12 bases sitting between them. This CDR3 region has 13 residues. CDR3 in amino acids: CASKRHLDTEAFF. The CDR3 region has the DNA TGTGCCAGCAAAAGACACTTGGACACTGAAGCTTTCTTT.

This clonotype was observed many times. The chain carries TRBV7-2 and TRBJ2-2; 12 bases fit TRBD2. With V trimmed by 5 bases and J by 4 bases, 8 bases remained unmatched. Germline lookup yields CDR1 SGHTA and CDR2 FQGNSA. The CDR3 contains 17 residues. The CDR3 coding sequence is TGTGCCAGCAGCCGACAACTAGCGGGAGGCAGCACCGGGGAGCTGTTTTTT. Translation gives CASSRQLAGGSTGELFF.

The genes are TRBV28 and TRBJ1-2; D remains ambiguous. The CDR3 extends over 15 amino acids. V was clipped by 2 bases and J by 7 bases, with 17 bases between them. Per the germline V gene, CDR1 is MDHEN and CDR2 is SYDVKM. DNA for the CDR3: TGTGCCAGCAGTTTAGGTTCCTTGGGTATAGTTGGCTACACCTTC. Encoded protein: CASSLGSLGIVGYTF.